This entry lists 32 T cell receptor beta chains sequenced from one sample in a study of control samples from healthy donors and cancer patients. TCRdb keeps only in-frame clones here, not all; method: immunoSEQ multiplex PCR. The sample has roughly 43,000 clones; approximately 87% are singletons. What was sequenced was PBMCs. The receptors here all came from a woman aged 55-75 years with lung cancer.

The V gene is TRBV24-1, the J gene TRBJ1-5, with D possibly TRBD1 on 6 matching bases. The CDR3 has 13 residues. Germline CDR1 is KGHDR and CDR2 is SFDVKD. The V gene lost 3 bases and the J gene lost 6 bases, with 8 bases spanning the gap. The CDR3 region is CATSDTGFQPQHF. CDR3 coding DNA: TGTGCCACCAGTGATACAGGGTTTCAGCCCCAGCATTTT.

The chain links TRBV30 to TRBJ2-7; 9 positions agree with TRBD2. Germline V CDR1 and CDR2: GTSNPN, SVGIG (reference sequence). Trimming took 1 base from V and 3 from J; bases not matched to a gene: 4. The CDR3 loop spans 14 amino acids. The CDR3 nucleotides read TGTGCCTGGAGTGGGGCGCGGGGGGGCTACGAGCAGTACTTC. Amino acid sequence: CAWSGARGGYEQYF.

The V and J genes are TRBV12-3 or TRBV12-4 and TRBJ1-5; perhaps TRBD1 as D (6 bases). The CDR3 covers 12 residues. The germline V and J ends were trimmed by 6 bases and 6 bases, with 9 bases remaining between them. The CDR3 sequence is CASRTGAQPQHF. DNA for the CDR3: TGTGCCAGCAGGACAGGTGCTCAGCCCCAGCATTTT.

The chain is built from TRBV4-2 and TRBJ2-7; maybe TRBD1 (6 bases). V gave up 1 base and J gave up 1 base, with 11 bases separating them. The CDR3 is 15 residues long. The V gene's germline CDR1 is LGHNA and CDR2 YNFKEQ. CDR3 sequence reads: CASSQASGVSYEQYF. CDR3 coding DNA: TGTGCCAGCAGCCAAGCGTCAGGGGTTTCCTACGAGCAGTACTTC.

The chain carries TRBV28 and TRBJ1-5, with TRBD1 matching 8 bases. The germline gives CDR1 MDHEN, CDR2 SYDVKM. V lost 3 bases and J lost 1; bases outside the gene matches: 5. This CDR3 is 16 amino acids long. CDR3 sequence reads: CASSFGRGRSNQPQHF. The CDR3 coding sequence is TGTGCCAGCAGTTTCGGCAGGGGGCGAAGCAATCAGCCCCAGCATTTT. Looking up the rest from reference TRBV28 and TRBJ1-5 gives the full variable domain: DVKVTQSSRYLVKRTGEKVFLECVQDMDHENMFWYRQDPGLGLRLIYFSYDVKMKEKGDIPEGYSVSREKKERFSLILESASTNQTSMYLCASSFGRGRSNQPQHFGDGTRLSIL.

The CDR3 nucleotides read TGCGCCAGCAGCTTAGACACCATGAACACTGAAGCTTTCTTT. Translation gives CASSLDTMNTEAFF. The chain has TRBV5-1 and TRBJ1-1; D is ambiguous. The ends were cut back, 2 bases at V and 0 bases at J, with 8 bases in the middle. This CDR3 has 14 amino acids. Germline loops: CDR1 SGHRS, CDR2 YFSETQ.

The chain uses TRBV28 and TRBJ2-7; possibly TRBD1 for D (6 bases). The CDR3 is 18 residues long. Per germline, CDR1 MDHEN and CDR2 SYDVKM. Trimming cost V 6 bases and J 3 bases, with 27 bases left between them. The CDR3 sequence is CASSLAHRVSTGNYEQYF. CDR3 bases: TGTGCCAGCAGCTTGGCTCACAGGGTCTCCACCGGAAACTACGAGCAGTACTTC. Full variable domain (rest looked up from reference TRBV28 and TRBJ2-7): DVKVTQSSRYLVKRTGEKVFLECVQDMDHENMFWYRQDPGLGLRLIYFSYDVKMKEKGDIPEGYSVSREKKERFSLILESASTNQTSMYLCASSLAHRVSTGNYEQYFGPGTRLTVT.

This sequence joins TRBV18 and TRBJ2-7; D not certain. Trimming took 6 bases from V and 2 from J, leaving 14 bases between them. Germline CDR1 is KGHSH and CDR2 is LQKENI. The CDR3 is 14 residues long. CDR3 in DNA: TGTGCCAGCTCGCTCCAGTCCCATACCTACGAGCAGTACTTC. It encodes CASSLQSHTYEQYF.

The gene calls are TRBV28 and TRBJ1-2; D is perhaps TRBD1 (5 bases). This CDR3 region has 13 residues. Trimming removed 7 bases at V and 7 bases at J, with 16 bases between. Germline V gene sequence: CDR1 MDHEN, CDR2 SYDVKM. Written as DNA, the CDR3 is TGTGCCAGCAATCTCCCGGGGCGGGGTGGCTACACCTTC. This translates into CASNLPGRGGYTF.

The gene calls are TRBV4-1 and TRBJ1-4; 9 positions match TRBD1. Looked up from germline, CDR1 is MGHRA and CDR2 is YSYEKL. This CDR3 contains 15 residues. V dropped 3 bases and J dropped 12; count of bases not matched to a gene: 11. The CDR3 DNA follows: TGCGCCAGCAGCCAGACCGGGACAGGGATCGGGGAACTGTTTTTT. Encoded protein: CASSQTGTGIGELFF.

CDR3 residues: CASSLWADYGYTF. CDR3 bases: TGTGCCAGCAGCTTATGGGCGGACTATGGCTACACCTTC. The chain combines TRBV7-9 with TRBJ1-2, with no clear D. Germline lookup yields CDR1 SEHNR and CDR2 FQNEAQ (reference sequence). CDR3 length: 13 residues. The V end lost 2 bases, the J end lost 3 bases, and 7 bases lay between the germline ends.

This sequence joins TRBV7-3 and TRBJ2-5, with 10 positions matching TRBD1. V was clipped by 0 bases and J by 6 bases; unmatched bases: 10. Germline CDR1 SGHTA, CDR2 FQGTGA. CDR3 length: 17 amino acids. CDR3 in DNA: TGTGCCAGCAGCTTAACGGGTGGGACAGGGGACGCGAAGACCCAGTACTTC. Translated, it gives CASSLTGGTGDAKTQYF.

This chain connects TRBV28 to TRBJ2-5; D possibly corresponds to TRBD2 (6 bases). This CDR3 is built from 14 residues. CDR1 and CDR2 from the germline V gene are MDHEN and SYDVKM. With 4 bases removed from V and 7 bases from J, the gap between germline ends came to 16 bases. CDR3 loop: CASSYGGTAGTQYF. The CDR3 nucleotides are TGTGCCAGCAGTTATGGCGGGACTGCGGGGACCCAGTACTTC.

The chain recombines TRBV7-6 with TRBJ1-6; D is possibly TRBD1 (5 bases). V dropped 1 base and J dropped 2 bases, with 12 bases sitting between them. This CDR3 region has 17 residues. Germline loops: CDR1 SGHVS, CDR2 FNYEAQ. The CDR3 here is CASSLEWRGPYNSPLHF. CDR3 coding DNA: TGTGCCAGCAGCTTAGAATGGAGGGGCCCCTATAATTCACCCCTCCACTTT.

CDR3 residues: CASSLVPRAVDEQFF. CDR3 nucleotide sequence: TGCGCCAGCAGCTTGGTGCCACGAGCGGTCGATGAGCAGTTCTTC. The genes are TRBV5-1 and TRBJ2-1; possible D gene TRBD2, 5 bases. Germline V gene sequence: CDR1 SGHRS, CDR2 YFSETQ. Between the trimmed V and J ends, which lost 0 bases and 8 bases, there was a span of 15 bases. The CDR3 length is 15 residues.

The V and J genes are TRBV11-3 and TRBJ2-2; D might be TRBD2 (6 bases). CDR1 SGHNT and CDR2 YENEEA come from the germline V gene. V was trimmed by 5 bases and J by 7 bases, leaving 17 bases between them. The CDR3 sequence is 15 residues long. For the CDR3, the DNA is TGTGCCAGCAGCGGGGGGAGGAGCGTAGTCGGGGAGCTGTTTTTT. Translated: CASSGGRSVVGELFF.

This rearrangement joins TRBV30 to TRBJ2-6; no clear D gene. V was cut by 1 base and J by 0 bases, with 1 base left in between. This CDR3 is built from 13 residues. CDR1 and CDR2 (germline): GTSNPN, SVGIG (reference sequence). The CDR3 protein is CAWSDSGANVLTF. In DNA, the CDR3 is TGTGCCTGGAGTGACTCTGGGGCCAACGTCCTGACTTTC. Using reference TRBV30 and TRBJ2-6 for the parts outside the CDR3, the full variable domain is SQTIHQWPATLVQPVGSPLSLECTVEGTSNPNLYWYRQAAGRGLQLLFYSVGIGQISSEVPQNLSASRPQDRQFILSSKKLLLSDSGFYLCAWSDSGANVLTFGAGSRLTVL.

J is TRBJ1-2 and V is TRBV19, with D maybe TRBD1 (6 bases). Germline V CDR1 and CDR2: LNHDA, SQIVND (reference sequence). Trimming pared 6 bases from V and 4 bases from J, leaving 15 bases between. This CDR3 has 14 amino acids. In nucleotides, the CDR3 is TGTGCCAGTAGAGAGGGGGGGAACTCCTATGGCTACACCTTC. It yields the protein CASREGGNSYGYTF.

This chain joins TRBV28 and TRBJ2-3; D possibly matches TRBD1 or TRBD2 (6 bases each). Germline V gene data show CDR1 as MDHEN and CDR2 as SYDVKM. The CDR3 loop spans 16 amino acids. V was clipped by 4 bases and J by 5 bases, with 19 bases between them. CDR3 nucleotide sequence: TGTGCCAGCAGTTCCCCCGGGGGCCCAATCGGAGATACGCAGTATTTT. This gives the protein CASSSPGGPIGDTQYF.

The chain carries TRBV18 and TRBJ1-2; 8 positions agree with TRBD1. The germline V gene has CDR1 KGHSH and CDR2 LQKENI. The CDR3 loop spans 15 amino acids. With V trimmed by 2 bases and J by 2 bases, 4 bases remained unmatched. The chain's CDR3 is CASSPSSGGNYGYTF. In DNA, the CDR3 is TGTGCCAGCTCACCAAGTTCAGGGGGCAACTATGGCTACACCTTC.

The chain recombines TRBV19 with TRBJ1-2, with 11 bases fitting TRBD1. V lost 3 bases and J lost 13; bases outside the gene matches: 7. The germline gives CDR1 LNHDA, CDR2 SQIVND (reference sequence). The CDR3 has 13 residues. The CDR3 is CASSIRTGGSRTF. The CDR3 nucleotides are TGTGCCAGTAGTATTAGGACAGGGGGCTCCCGCACCTTC.

The chain employs TRBV6-2 or TRBV6-3 and TRBJ2-1, with 8 bases fitting TRBD2. CDR1 is MNHEY and CDR2 is SVGEGT in the germline V gene. V dropped 2 bases and J dropped 8; count of bases not matched to a gene: 8. CDR3 length: 15 amino acids. CDR3 in DNA: TGTGCCAGCAGTTACCCCTACGGGAGGGACGATGAGCAGTTCTTC. Its protein is CASSYPYGRDDEQFF.

This rearrangement joins TRBV15 to TRBJ2-3; D is ambiguous. V lost 0 bases to trimming and J lost 2 bases, with 12 bases between them. Germline V gene sequence: CDR1 LNHNV, CDR2 YYDKDF (reference sequence). The CDR3 sequence is 16 residues long. In nucleotides, the CDR3 is TGTGCCACCAGCAGAGATGGTTTTCGTAACACAGATACGCAGTATTTT. This sequence encodes CATSRDGFRNTDTQYF.

This clone was seen more than once but under ten times. V is TRBV2 and J is TRBJ2-4, with D possibly called TRBD1 or TRBD2 (5 bases each). The V end lost 2 bases, the J end lost 9 bases, and 11 bases lay between the germline ends. Germline lookup yields CDR1 SNHLY and CDR2 FYNNEI. The CDR3 spans 13 residues. This chain's CDR3 is CASSELRGAIQYF. CDR3 coding DNA: TGTGCCAGCAGTGAACTCCGAGGGGCCATTCAGTACTTC.

This chain joins TRBV11-2 and TRBJ1-3; D not resolved. CDR1 and CDR2 from the germline V gene are SGHAT and FQNNGV. Trimming left V 1 base short and J 4 bases short, with 8 bases between. This CDR3 has 14 residues. The DNA for the CDR3 is TGTGCCAGCAGCTTAGCCGTCGGGGGAAACACCATATATTTT. Protein: CASSLAVGGNTIYF. The variable domain in full, completed from reference TRBV11-2 and TRBJ1-3, reads EAGVAQSPRYKIIEKRQSVAFWCNPISGHATLYWYQQILGQGPKLLIQFQNNGVVDDSQLPKDRFSAERLKGVDSTLKIQPAKLEDSAVYLCASSLAVGGNTIYFGEGSWLTVV.

The chain is built from TRBV29-1 and TRBJ2-7; 7 bases are shared with TRBD1. This CDR3 has 13 amino acids. Losses at the gene ends were 7 bases for V and 0 bases for J; bases not matched to a gene: 6. Germline CDR1 SQVTM, CDR2 ANQGSEA. Written as DNA, the CDR3 is TGCAGCGGATCGACAGGGTTCTCCTACGAGCAGTACTTC. It specifies CSGSTGFSYEQYF.

V usage is TRBV7-9 and J usage is TRBJ2-3; the match to TRBD2 covers 10 bases. The junction had 5 bases not matched to a gene; V was cut back by 0 bases and J by 2 bases. The CDR3 is 17 amino acids. The V gene's germline CDR1 is SEHNR and CDR2 FQNEAQ (reference sequence). CDR3 region: CASSLAVLAGATDTQYF. CDR3 bases: TGTGCCAGCAGCTTAGCGGTCCTAGCGGGGGCCACAGATACGCAGTATTTT.

The rearrangement links TRBV15 to TRBJ2-7; 11 bases agree with TRBD2. Per the germline V gene, CDR1 is LNHNV and CDR2 is YYDKDF (reference sequence). The CDR3 is 14 residues long. The trim removed 1 base at V and 6 bases at J, leaving 2 bases unmatched. Here the CDR3 DNA reads TGTGCCACCAGCAGAGCCGGACTAGCGGGCGAGCAGTACTTC. Protein: CATSRAGLAGEQYF. Full variable domain (remainder filled in from reference TRBV15 and TRBJ2-7): DAMVIQNPRYQVTQFGKPVTLSCSQTLNHNVMYWYQQKSSQAPKLLFHYYDKDFNNEADTPDNFQSRRPNTSFCFLDIRSPGLGDTAMYLCATSRAGLAGEQYFGPGTRLTVT.

V usage is TRBV30 and J usage is TRBJ1-6; 7 bases agree with TRBD1. J lost 9 bases, V lost 3 bases, and 5 bases had no gene match. The CDR3 contains 13 residues. From germline, CDR1 is GTSNPN and CDR2 SVGIG (reference sequence). The CDR3 loop reads CAWSGDSSSPLHF. DNA of the CDR3: TGTGCCTGGAGCGGGGACAGCAGTTCACCCCTCCACTTT.

The chain joins TRBV6-1 to TRBJ2-2, with D tentatively TRBD1 (6 bases). The germline V gene has CDR1 MNHNS and CDR2 SASEGT. CDR3 length: 15 amino acids. With 3 bases removed from V and 3 bases from J, the gap between germline ends came to 11 bases. The CDR3 DNA follows: TGTGCCAGCAGTGAGGAGGCAGGGGACACCGGGGAGCTGTTTTTT. The encoded protein is CASSEEAGDTGELFF.

The V and J genes are TRBV6-1 and TRBJ1-2, with TRBD1 matching over 8 bases. V lost 2 bases to trimming and J lost 4 bases; unmatched junction nucleotides: 12. This CDR3 spans 17 amino acids. CDR1 and CDR2 (germline): MNHNS, SASEGT. CDR3 loop: CASSEPSGLGQAYGYTF. The DNA of the CDR3 is TGTGCCAGCAGTGAACCATCGGGGCTGGGACAGGCCTATGGCTACACCTTC.

This clone was seen just once. The chain employs TRBV7-9 and TRBJ2-1; D perhaps matches TRBD2 (5 bases). Trimming stripped 3 bases from V and 7 bases from J, with 10 bases between. The CDR3 is 13 amino acids. CDR1 is SEHNR, CDR2 FQNEAQ, per germline (reference sequence). The CDR3 sequence is CASSFSVGNEQFF. Written as DNA, the CDR3 is TGTGCCAGCAGCTTTAGCGTTGGGAATGAGCAGTTCTTC.